These 9 T cell receptor beta chains originate from one sample sequenced in a study of blood T cells in healthy people across ages. Through a sample-barcoded 5' primer and a J-beta primer mix, a second PCR was run for 7 to 11 cycles. From the 5' RACE reads, TCRdb called clonotypes with MiXCR, one entry per CDR3 protein. This sample has approximately 800,000 distinct CDR3 sequences; roughly 25% occur once, and the top ten carry 3%. The data also belong to a second study, concerning T cells of mothers and their children.

Sequencing was carried out using blood. These receptors were obtained from a boy aged 5-17 years in good health.

The V and J genes are TRBV11-3 and TRBJ2-1; TRBD2 aligns across 7 bases. V was pared by 1 base and J by 10 bases, with 4 bases of the junction left unmatched. The CDR3 is 13 amino acids. CDR1 and CDR2 (germline): SGHNT, YENEEA. CDR3 sequence reads: CASSLGLADEQFF. CDR3 DNA sequence: TGTGCCAGCAGCTTAGGGCTAGCGGACGAGCAGTTCTTC.

The chain couples TRBV7-2 to TRBJ2-7, with D tentatively TRBD1 (6 bases). In germline, CDR1 is SGHTA, CDR2 FQGNSA. V lost 1 base and J 0 bases, leaving 13 bases between the germline ends. The CDR3 is 16 amino acids. The CDR3 DNA is TGTGCCAGCAGCTTAGTAGTAGGGGGATCCTCCTACGAGCAGTACTTC. As protein: CASSLVVGGSSYEQYF.

The J gene is TRBJ1-5, the V gene TRBV6-2 or TRBV6-3; no firm D call. The CDR3 has 12 amino acids. The germline V gene encodes CDR1 MNHEY and CDR2 SVGEGT. Trimming removed 5 bases at V and 9 bases at J, with 11 bases between. CDR3 region: CASSQYPRPQHF. As DNA, the CDR3 is TGTGCCAGCAGTCAGTACCCTCGGCCCCAGCATTTT.

This sequence joins TRBV6-1 and TRBJ2-2; perhaps TRBD1 as D (6 bases). The germline gives CDR1 MNHNS, CDR2 SASEGT. CDR3 length equals 13 residues. The germline V and J ends were trimmed by 8 bases and 1 base, with 8 bases remaining between them. The CDR3 region has the DNA TGTGCCAGCGACAGGATGAACACCGGGGAGCTGTTTTTT. It codes for CASDRMNTGELFF.

In its sample, this clonotype was seen a few times. The chain couples TRBV15 to TRBJ2-3; perhaps D is TRBD1 or TRBD2 (5 bases each). The CDR3 has 16 amino acids. Germline V CDR1 and CDR2: LNHNV, YYDKDF (reference sequence). V was pared by 0 bases and J by 2 bases, with 12 bases between. CDR3 DNA sequence: TGTGCCACCAGCAGAGATCGGGGACGACCCACAGATACGCAGTATTTT. It translates to CATSRDRGRPTDTQYF.

This sequence joins TRBV5-1 and TRBJ1-2; perhaps TRBD1 as D (6 bases). Germline V CDR1 and CDR2: SGHRS, YFSETQ. This CDR3 comprises 16 residues. Trimming stripped 4 bases from V and 3 bases from J, with 19 bases between. The CDR3 region has the DNA TGCGCCAGCAGCCCTATGGGGGCAACGGGATACTATGGCTACACCTTC. Amino acid sequence: CASSPMGATGYYGYTF.

V gene TRBV6-1 combines with J gene TRBJ1-2; D possibly corresponds to TRBD1 (6 bases). The CDR3 runs to 13 residues. Germline CDR1 and CDR2: MNHNS and SASEGT. Trimming took 8 bases from V and 7 from J, leaving 17 bases between them. This CDR3 is CASPPPGVPGYTF. For the CDR3, the DNA is TGTGCCAGCCCCCCCCCAGGGGTGCCTGGCTACACCTTC.

This clonotype was seen a handful of times. The V call is TRBV7-9, the J call TRBJ2-7, with 14 nucleotides matching TRBD2. The junction had 11 bases not matched to a gene; V was cut back by 5 bases and J by 2 bases. Germline assignment: CDR1 SEHNR and CDR2 FQNEAQ (reference sequence). The CDR3 has 18 residues. CDR3 in amino acids: CASSPPPGTSGGAYEQYF. DNA of the CDR3: TGTGCCAGCAGCCCGCCACCCGGGACTAGCGGGGGAGCCTACGAGCAGTACTTC.

This clonotype came up a few times. Written as DNA, the CDR3 is TGCGCCAGCAGGTTGGGTAGCGGGGGGGCCTGGGAGCTGTTTTTT. This sequence encodes CASRLGSGGAWELFF. This rearrangement joins TRBV10-2 to TRBJ2-2; 11 bases map to TRBD2. V shed 6 bases and J 9 bases; nucleotides not matched to a gene: 9. Per the germline V gene, CDR1 is WSHSY and CDR2 is SAAADI. CDR3 length equals 15 residues.